This entry concerns a single T cell receptor (beta chain). The antigen is undetermined. This record comes from a study of neoadjuvant anti-PD-1 for oral cavity cancer. The wider study: Patients mostly received three to four biweekly nivolumab doses at 3 mg/kg before surgery. Around day 43, patients without progression received a fourth nivolumab dose before surgery.

Study-level findings and limits: Post-nivolumab, blood T cell clonality was significantly elevated in non-responders.

The CDR3 covers 15 residues. CDR1 KGHSH and CDR2 LQKENI come from the germline V gene. Deletions cut 3 bases from V and 2 bases from J, with 14 bases between. Blood libraries mostly used 450 to 550 ng genomic DNA, six replicates each. Assay: immunoSEQ multiplex PCR; the TCRdb copy retains only in-frame clones and omits some. This sample has under 85,000 clones; approximately 84% occur once, and the top ten carry around 3%. The sample consisted of PBMCs, taken before nivolumab (anti-PD-1) treatment. The TCR comes from a person aged 40-85 years with oral cavity squamous cell carcinoma. The chain combines TRBV18 with TRBJ2-7, with D possibly matching TRBD2 (6 bases). CDR3 sequence reads: CASSPGWDFTYEQYF. DNA of the CDR3: TGTGCCAGCTCACCCGGCTGGGACTTCACCTACGAGCAGTACTTC.